The 32 T cell receptor beta chains below come from one sample, sequenced in a study of T cells after posttransplantation cyclophosphamide. Sampled 1 year posttransplant, controls received myeloablative marrow transplants, methotrexate and a calcineurin inhibitor. Assay used: immunoSEQ multiplex PCR; TCRdb lists only in-frame clones, some missing. The repertoire has 7,500 to 10,000 clones, around 92% of them found once; the top ten carry less than 5%. The sequencing used PBMCs, collected 420 to 450 days after allogeneic stem cell transplant with calcineurin inhibitor and methotrexate. The source is a male patient aged 50 to 59 who received an allogeneic stem cell transplant from an unrelated donor, was CMV-positive, and had chronic GVHD only. Some of the T cells may derive from the graft donor.

In regard to this clone: One junction end disagrees with the germline gene, perhaps due to a read error. Other nucleotide sequences in the sample specify the same CDR3. The J gene is TRBJ1-1, the V gene TRBV7-3, with D tentatively TRBD1 (5 bases). Germline CDR1 is SGHTA and CDR2 is FQGTGA. The CDR3 contains 14 residues. The CDR3 sequence: CASSSLGPNTEAFF. The CDR3, as DNA: TGTGCCAGCAGCTCACTGGGGCCAAATACTGAAGCCTTCTTT.

This chain connects TRBV5-8 to TRBJ2-1; D uncertain. Trimming left V 2 bases short and J 0 bases short, with 9 bases between. Germline V gives CDR1 SGHTS, CDR2 YDEGEE. The CDR3 spans 15 residues. CDR3 in amino acids: CASSLRGSSYNEQFF. Here the CDR3 DNA reads TGTGCCAGCAGCTTACGAGGAAGCTCCTACAATGAGCAGTTCTTC.

This clone was observed a few times. This chain uses TRBV28 with TRBJ2-7, with TRBD2 matching over 9 bases. The CDR3 is 15 amino acids. The germline V gene encodes CDR1 MDHEN and CDR2 SYDVKM. J lost 7 bases, V lost 6 bases, and 13 bases had no gene match. Here the CDR3 reads CASSPQGAGGLEQYF. The CDR3 DNA sequence: TGTGCCAGCAGCCCCCAAGGAGCGGGAGGTTTAGAGCAGTACTTC. The full variable domain, its missing parts supplied by reference TRBV28 and TRBJ2-7, is DVKVTQSSRYLVKRTGEKVFLECVQDMDHENMFWYRQDPGLGLRLIYFSYDVKMKEKGDIPEGYSVSREKKERFSLILESASTNQTSMYLCASSPQGAGGLEQYFGPGTRLTVT.

This chain joins TRBV6-4 and TRBJ1-5; 7 positions match TRBD1. Trimming removed 0 bases from V and 0 bases from J; junction bases left unmatched: 14. CDR3 length equals 20 residues. Per germline, CDR1 MRHNA and CDR2 SNTAGT. CDR3 DNA: TGTGCCAGCAGTGACTCCCGGACAGGAAAGGATGTGGATAGCAATCAGCCCCAGCATTTT. Translated: CASSDSRTGKDVDSNQPQHF.

The DNA for the CDR3 is TGTGCCAGCAGTTTATCGCGGGTGAGTGAGCCCCAGCATTTT. It is translated as CASSLSRVSEPQHF. V usage is TRBV28 and J usage is TRBJ1-5; D call uncertain. Trimming pared 1 base from V and 8 bases from J, leaving 12 bases between. The CDR3 totals 14 residues. The germline gives CDR1 MDHEN, CDR2 SYDVKM.

This sequence joins TRBV11-3 and TRBJ1-2; D is ambiguous. This CDR3 has 14 residues. The germline V and J ends were trimmed by 3 bases and 1 base, with 9 bases remaining between them. Germline lookup yields CDR1 SGHNT and CDR2 YENEEA. The CDR3 is CASSLTRNNYGYTF. The CDR3 DNA sequence: TGTGCCAGCAGCTTGACAAGGAATAACTATGGCTACACCTTC.

The V gene is TRBV19, the J gene TRBJ2-7, with TRBD1 as a possible D gene (5 bases). V shed 3 bases and J shed 3 bases, with 9 bases lying between them. Germline CDR1 and CDR2: LNHDA and SQIVND (reference sequence). The CDR3 spans 13 residues. For the CDR3, the DNA is TGTGCCAGTAGTATTCTGCAGGGCTACGAGCAGTACTTC. Translation gives CASSILQGYEQYF.

The chain carries TRBV13 and TRBJ1-1, with TRBD1 matching over 9 bases. Trimming cost V 5 bases and J 0 bases; bases outside gene matches: 4. This CDR3 spans 15 amino acids. Germline V gene lookup returns CDR1 PRHDT and CDR2 FYEKMQ (reference sequence). CDR3 bases: TGTGCCAGCAGCCCCAGACAGGGGGTGAACACTGAAGCTTTCTTT. Translated, it gives CASSPRQGVNTEAFF.

This clone was seen more than once but under ten times. The J gene is TRBJ1-3, the V gene TRBV6-4; 7 bases are a match to TRBD1. Trimming took 4 bases from V and 2 from J; bases not matched to a gene: 5. Germline loops: CDR1 MRHNA, CDR2 SNTAGT. The CDR3 is 15 amino acids. As DNA, the CDR3 is TGTGCCAGCAGTGGGACAGGCTTAACTGGAAACACCATATATTTT. Protein sequence: CASSGTGLTGNTIYF.

This chain links TRBV5-4 with TRBJ2-4; maybe TRBD2 (5 bases). The CDR3 covers 12 residues. Germline V gives CDR1 SGHNT, CDR2 YYREEE (reference sequence). V was pared by 3 bases and J by 8 bases, with 9 bases between. CDR3: CASSSTGDIQYF. For the CDR3, the DNA is TGTGCCAGCAGCTCTACCGGGGACATTCAGTACTTC.

In its sample, this clone was seen once. The chain joins TRBV6-1 to TRBJ2-2, with D perhaps matching TRBD2 (6 bases). Germline CDR1 MNHNS, CDR2 SASEGT. Trimming took 7 bases from V and 3 from J, leaving 12 bases between them. This CDR3 spans 14 amino acids. For the CDR3, the DNA is TGTGCCAGCACTCACGGGGGATACACCGGGGAGCTGTTTTTT. Its protein product is CASTHGGYTGELFF.

This chain links TRBV7-8 with TRBJ2-7; TRBD2 agrees at 8 bases. The CDR3 has 15 amino acids. After removal of 5 bases from V and 6 bases from J, the junction contained 12 bases not matched to a gene. Per germline, CDR1 SGHVS and CDR2 FQNEAQ. The CDR3 DNA follows: TGTGCCAGCAGCCCCCGGGGGGGGGCCCCAGGCGAGCAGTACTTC. Its translation is CASSPRGGAPGEQYF. The complete variable domain, with remaining parts taken from reference TRBV7-8 and TRBJ2-7, reads GAGVSQSPRYKVAKRGQDVALRCDPISGHVSLFWYQQALGQGPEFLTYFQNEAQLDKSGLPSDRFFAERPEGSVSTLKIQRTQQEDSAVYLCASSPRGGAPGEQYFGPGTRLTVT.

This clone was observed a single time. The chain is built from TRBV6-5 and TRBJ2-3; D perhaps matches TRBD2 (5 bases). Trimming pared 2 bases from V and 2 bases from J, leaving 14 bases between. This CDR3 is 16 amino acids long. Germline V gene data show CDR1 as MNHEY and CDR2 as SVGAGI. CDR3 amino acids: CASSYLKAANTDTQYF. Here the CDR3 DNA reads TGTGCCAGCAGTTACCTCAAAGCGGCAAACACAGATACGCAGTATTTT.

CDR3 nucleotides: TGTGCCAGCAGCTCAAGACGGGGAGGCTACACCTTC. Translation: CASSSRRGGYTF. This chain uses TRBV7-3 with TRBJ1-2, with D uncertain. Germline CDR1 is SGHTA and CDR2 is FQGTGA. This CDR3 is built from 12 residues. V lost 4 bases and J 8 bases, leaving 11 bases between the germline ends.

The V call is TRBV6-6, the J call TRBJ2-5; 9 bases align to TRBD1. Germline V gene lookup returns CDR1 MNHNY and CDR2 SVGAGI (reference sequence). This CDR3 is 14 amino acids long. Germline trimming cut 5 bases from V and 11 bases from J; bases unmatched to any gene: 12. CDR3: CASSVQGARGEQYF. Here the CDR3 DNA reads TGTGCCAGCAGTGTACAGGGGGCGAGGGGGGAGCAGTACTTC.

The V gene is TRBV7-6, the J gene TRBJ2-7; TRBD1 matches at 10 bases. Germline lookup yields CDR1 SGHVS and CDR2 FNYEAQ. The CDR3 covers 14 residues. V lost 5 bases, J lost 2 bases, and 3 bases stayed unmatched. CDR3 loop: CASSAGQGAYEQYF. For the CDR3, the DNA is TGTGCCAGCAGCGCCGGACAGGGGGCCTACGAGCAGTACTTC.

This rearrangement joins TRBV28 to TRBJ2-2; weak D call: TRBD2 (6 bases). CDR3 length: 16 residues. The germline V gene encodes CDR1 MDHEN and CDR2 SYDVKM. The V and J ends lost 6 bases and 4 bases respectively, with 18 bases between them. The CDR3 nucleotides are TGTGCCAGCAGAGTGAAACTAGCTGGTCCCACCGGGGAGCTGTTTTTT. As protein: CASRVKLAGPTGELFF.

The chain uses TRBV7-8 and TRBJ1-5; D is uncertain. CDR1 is SGHVS and CDR2 is FQNEAQ in the germline V gene. V lost 3 bases, J lost 6 bases, and 6 bases lay in between. This CDR3 has 12 amino acids. The CDR3 loop is CASSFEGQPQHF. The CDR3 DNA sequence: TGTGCCAGCAGCTTTGAGGGTCAGCCCCAGCATTTT.

The rearrangement joins TRBV6-6 to TRBJ2-1, with a weak D call TRBD1 (5 bases). CDR1 is MNHNY and CDR2 is SVGAGI in the germline V gene (reference sequence). Between the trimmed V and J ends, which lost 5 bases and 9 bases, there was a span of 14 bases. The CDR3 runs to 13 residues. CDR3 amino acids: CASSQQGVGEQFF. CDR3 nucleotides: TGTGCCAGCAGTCAACAAGGGGTCGGTGAGCAGTTCTTC.

The V call is TRBV5-5, the J call TRBJ2-7, with 7 bases lining up with TRBD2. Germline V gene sequence: CDR1 SGHKS, CDR2 YYEKEE (reference sequence). J lost 5 bases, V lost 1 base, and 6 bases had no gene match. The CDR3 runs 14 residues. CDR3 bases: TGTGCCAGCAGCTTGTGGGAGGGACTGGACGAGCAGTACTTC. Translated: CASSLWEGLDEQYF.

This clone is a singleton in its sample. The chain recombines TRBV9 with TRBJ2-3; the match to TRBD2 covers 10 bases. The germline V gene encodes CDR1 SGDLS and CDR2 YYNGEE. The trim removed 0 bases at V and 7 bases at J, leaving 5 bases unmatched. CDR3 size: 15 residues. CDR3 in DNA: TGTGCCAGCAGCGTAGTATCTAGCGGGAGTAATACGCAGTATTTT. It codes for CASSVVSSGSNTQYF.

V is TRBV13 and J is TRBJ2-5, with a possible D match to TRBD1 (5 bases). CDR3 size: 14 residues. V dropped 1 base and J dropped 5 bases, with 11 bases sitting between them. The V gene's germline CDR1 is PRHDT and CDR2 FYEKMQ (reference sequence). The CDR3 DNA sequence: TGTGCCAGCAGCTTAGAGGGGCGGATGGAGACCCAGTACTTC. Its translation is CASSLEGRMETQYF.

The chain combines TRBV9 with TRBJ2-7; 9 positions match TRBD2. With 3 bases clipped from V and 7 bases from J, the junction kept 8 bases outside the gene matches. CDR3 size: 14 residues. CDR1 is SGDLS, CDR2 YYNGEE, per germline. The CDR3 is CASSAWREGREQYF. CDR3 bases: TGTGCCAGCAGCGCCTGGCGGGAGGGTCGGGAGCAGTACTTC.

The chain employs TRBV29-1 and TRBJ2-5; TRBD2 agrees at 8 bases. The assigned J gene may be wrong: the sequence end matches TRBJ2-7 better. The CDR3 sequence is 15 residues long. CDR1 and CDR2 from the germline V gene are SQVTM and ANQGSEA. The CDR3 nucleotides are TGCAGCGCCCTAACACTAGCGGCCCGACGACCCGAGCAGTACTTC. As protein: CSALTLAARRPEQYF.

The chain is built from TRBV21-1 and TRBJ2-7; TRBD1, the D gene given by the table, was not confirmed from the DNA. TRBV21-1 is a pseudogene. The CDR3 sequence is 17 residues long. In nucleotides, the CDR3 is TGTGCCAGCAGCCGCCCCAGGGGCTCGGTCAAAATCTACGAGCAGTACTTC. Translation: CASSRPRGSVKIYEQYF.

V usage is TRBV7-9 and J usage is TRBJ1-2; D perhaps matches TRBD1 (5 bases). CDR1 is SEHNR and CDR2 is FQNEAQ in the germline V gene (reference sequence). The CDR3 spans 13 residues. V lost 2 bases to trimming and J lost 6 bases, with 10 bases between them. CDR3 protein: CASSLFGGDGYTF. The CDR3 nucleotides are TGTGCCAGCAGCTTATTCGGGGGAGATGGCTACACCTTC.

The sample holds a few counts of this clone. The rearrangement links TRBV18 to TRBJ1-3, with D possibly matching TRBD1 (6 bases). Per the germline V gene, CDR1 is KGHSH and CDR2 is LQKENI. The CDR3 is 14 residues long. Trimming stripped 6 bases from V and 1 base from J, with 10 bases between. CDR3 in amino acids: CASSPDSSGNTIYF. The CDR3 nucleotides read TGTGCCAGCTCGCCGGACAGTTCTGGAAACACCATATATTTT.

The chain employs TRBV28 and TRBJ2-7; D gene unclear. V was shortened by 6 bases and J by 1 base, with 7 bases between the two germline ends. Germline CDR1 reads MDHEN; CDR2 reads SYDVKM. This CDR3 region has 12 residues. This CDR3 reads CASSPLSYEQYF. The CDR3 DNA sequence: TGTGCCAGCAGCCCTTTATCCTACGAGCAGTACTTC.

The rearrangement uses TRBV27 and TRBJ1-6, with D possibly matching TRBD1 (6 bases). V gave up 2 bases and J gave up 7 bases, with 9 bases separating them. The CDR3 has 14 amino acids. The germline V gene has CDR1 MNHEY and CDR2 SMNVEV (reference sequence). The CDR3 protein is CASSLADSNSPLHF. In nucleotides, the CDR3 is TGTGCCAGCAGTTTAGCGGACAGCAATTCACCCCTCCACTTT.

The V and J genes are TRBV27 and TRBJ2-7; D might be TRBD1 (6 bases). The V and J ends lost 3 bases and 4 bases respectively, with 10 bases between them. The V gene's germline CDR1 is MNHEY and CDR2 SMNVEV (reference sequence). This CDR3 spans 13 amino acids. CDR3 amino acids: CASSFQGSYEQYF. For the CDR3, the DNA is TGTGCCAGCAGTTTCCAGGGGTCGTACGAGCAGTACTTC.

The chain uses TRBV28 and TRBJ2-2, with D possibly being TRBD2 (6 bases). The germline gives CDR1 MDHEN, CDR2 SYDVKM. The germline V and J ends were trimmed by 2 bases and 4 bases, with 11 bases remaining between them. The CDR3 runs 15 residues. The CDR3 region is CASSLGGLSTGELFF. The CDR3 region has the DNA TGTGCCAGCAGTTTAGGGGGGTTGAGCACCGGGGAGCTGTTTTTT.

The rearrangement links TRBV7-6 to TRBJ2-3, with a weak D call TRBD1 (5 bases). Trimming stripped 1 base from V and 1 base from J, with 12 bases between. The CDR3 is made up of 16 amino acids. Germline CDR1 SGHVS, CDR2 FNYEAQ. The CDR3 region is CASSLDWGRGTDTQYF. The CDR3 DNA reads as TGTGCCAGCAGCTTAGACTGGGGCAGGGGCACAGATACGCAGTATTTT.